The present T cell receptor (beta chain) was sequenced within a study of cytomegalovirus exposure and HLA in healthy donors. In the study overall: Across a few hundred genotyped donors, approximately 80% landed in the Caucasian-associated ancestry cluster. General observations from the study: Within the data, a cluster of highly shared sequence variants was likely a sequencing artifact. V- and J-gene trimming in TCR beta was tied to a missense DCLRE1C variant by an analysis performed later. DRB1 showed the most TCR associations and HLA-C the fewest in a later analysis, as rates varied by HLA locus.

V was pared by 7 bases and J by 6 bases, with 28 bases between. The CDR3 loop spans 18 amino acids. The V gene's germline CDR1 is MNHEY and CDR2 SMNVEV (reference sequence). Details on this clone: The target antigen is unknown.

PCR amplification relied on 60 Vbeta primers (plus 13 Jbeta primers). Clones were sequenced by immunoSEQ multiplex PCR, and TCRdb holds only the in-frame ones, with some missing. The table shows about 150,000 clones, with roughly 79% occurring only once. This chain connects TRBV27 to TRBJ1-5, with a possible D match to TRBD1 (6 bases). This TCR came from a man in his late teens or twenties in good health and CMV-seronegative. Source material: PBMCs. The CDR3 coding sequence is TGTGCCAGCACTCCACATCGGGGGGGGGCGCCGGTAAGTCAGCCCCAGCATTTT. Its protein is CASTPHRGGAPVSQPQHF.